Listed below are T cell receptor beta chains from one sample, sequenced in a study of blood T cell repertoires in COVID-19. Repertoires were generated with immunoSEQ multiplex PCR, while TCRdb's copy carries only in-frame clones and drops some. The profile shows 410,000 or so clones, 80% to 90% of them singletons. The sample consisted of peripheral blood. The receptors derive from a woman aged 30 to 39 with active or convalescent COVID-19. Both conserved end residues are part of each CDR3. The D gene is left open where the match is weak. Not all rows give a size; the values are once, few, many and, for expanded clones, a class.

abundance	v_gene	d_gene	j_gene	CDR3nt	CDR3aa
NA	TRBV5-1	TRBD1	TRBJ1-1	TGCGCCAGCAGCTCGACGGCCGGGACAGTTAACACTGAAGCTTTCTTT	CASSSTAGTVNTEAFF
few	TRBV7-9	NA	TRBJ1-6	TGTGCCAGCAGCTTAGCGGTCGGGGTTCGGGATAATTCACCCCTCCACTTT	CASSLAVGVRDNSPLHF
NA	TRBV27	NA	TRBJ2-7	TGTGCCAGCAGTTTATCCTCGGACAGCTACGAGCAGTACTTC	CASSLSSDSYEQYF
NA	TRBV9	TRBD1	TRBJ2-7	TGTGCCAGCAGCGTAGCCGGGACAGGGTGGTACGAGCAGTACTTC	CASSVAGTGWYEQYF
NA	TRBV6-1	NA	TRBJ1-1	TGTGCCAGCAGTGAAGCGCGGGGGATGGGGAACACTGAAGCTTTCTTT	CASSEARGMGNTEAFF
NA	TRBV20-1	NA	TRBJ2-1	TGCAGTGCTAGTGCGGGTAGCTCCTACAATGAGCAGTTCTTC	CSASAGSSYNEQFF
once	TRBV5-6	TRBD1	TRBJ1-2	TGTGCCAGCAGTCCTGGACAGGGGGGCTATGGCTACACCTTC	CASSPGQGGYGYTF
NA	TRBV19	TRBD1	TRBJ1-5	TGTGCCAGTAGTCATACCGGGACAGGGACCTTCAATCAGCCCCAGCATTTT	CASSHTGTGTFNQPQHF
once	TRBV29-1	TRBD1	TRBJ2-2	TGCAGCGCGTCACCGGGACAGGGGGCCTCCGGGGAGCTGTTTTTT	CSASPGQGASGELFF
NA	TRBV7-2	NA	TRBJ2-1	TGTGCCAGCAGCTTAGTTTTCGAGGGTGAGCAGTTCTTC	CASSLVFEGEQFF
NA	TRBV5-1	NA	TRBJ2-3	TGCGCCAGCAGCTTGGACATGGCAGGGGTCCGCATACCCACAGATACGCAGTATTTT	CASSLDMAGVRIPTDTQYF
once	TRBV5-1	NA	TRBJ2-7	TGCGCCAGCAGCTACTCTTCTGTCTCAGAGCAGTACTTC	CASSYSSVSEQYF
NA	TRBV28	NA	TRBJ1-2	TGTGCCAGCAGTATGGCCAACGTCGTCTATGGCTACACCTTC	CASSMANVVYGYTF
NA	TRBV20-1	TRBD1	TRBJ1-1	TGCAGTGCTAGAGGGACAGGGGGAGCTTTCTTT	CSARGTGGAFF
NA	TRBV6-2/TRBV6-3	TRBD2	TRBJ2-1	TGTGCCAGCAGTGACCCTCACGGGACTAGCGGCTACAATGAGCAGTTCTTC	CASSDPHGTSGYNEQFF
NA	TRBV11-2	NA	TRBJ2-5	TGTGCCAGCAGCCAGGCAGAGACCCAGTACTTC	CASSQAETQYF
NA	TRBV20-1	NA	TRBJ2-1	TGCAGTGCTAGTCAGGCGGGATCTAGGAATGAGCAGTTCTTC	CSASQAGSRNEQFF
NA	TRBV19	TRBD2	TRBJ2-6	TGTGCCAGTAGACCCCTAGCGGGGGGCACCTCTGGGGCCAACGTCCTGACTTTC	CASRPLAGGTSGANVLTF
few	TRBV6-5	TRBD1	TRBJ1-4	TGTGCCAGCAGTCCAGACAGGGGTTTTAATGAAAAACTGTTTTTT	CASSPDRGFNEKLFF
NA	TRBV11-1	TRBD2	TRBJ2-1	TGTGCCAGCAGCTTAGGGCTAGCGGGAGGGAATGAGCAGTTCTTC	CASSLGLAGGNEQFF
NA	TRBV5-1	NA	TRBJ1-2	TGCGCCAGCAGCTTGGAGGCAGCGACCTATGGCTACACCTTC	CASSLEAATYGYTF
NA	TRBV5-5	TRBD1	TRBJ2-3	TGTGCCAGCAACGACCGACAGGGGAGCACAGATACGCAGTATTTT	CASNDRQGSTDTQYF
NA	TRBV12-3/TRBV12-4	NA	TRBJ1-3	TGTGCCATGGGGGGGGAACCTGGAAACACCATATATTTT	CAMGGEPGNTIYF
NA	TRBV7-8	NA	TRBJ1-4	TGTGCCAGCAGCTTAGGATTTAATGAGGAACTGTTTTTT	CASSLGFNEELFF
NA	TRBV27	NA	TRBJ2-5	TGTGCCAGCAGTTGGGGCCGGCAAGAGACCCAGTACTTC	CASSWGRQETQYF
NA	TRBV6-5	NA	TRBJ1-2	TGTGCCAGCAGTCTCAGGGGTAATGGCTACACCTTC	CASSLRGNGYTF
NA	TRBV3-1/TRBV3-2	TRBD1	TRBJ2-7	TGTGCCAGCAGCCAAGTGGTCATGGGGACAGCCGACTACGAGCAGTACTTC	CASSQVVMGTADYEQYF
once	TRBV29-1	NA	TRBJ2-5	TGCAGCGTTGCTCAGGGGAGAGAGACCCAGTACTTC	CSVAQGRETQYF
few	TRBV9	NA	TRBJ1-1	TGTGCCAGCAGCCTCGGACCCGGAGGGAACACTGAAGCTTTCTTT	CASSLGPGGNTEAFF